One sample yielded the 18 T cell receptor beta chains listed below, sequenced in a study of blood T cells in healthy people across ages. The authors ran a second PCR of roughly 7 to 11 cycles using a sample-barcoded 5' primer and a J-beta primer mix. Using its own MiXCR run on the 5' RACE reads, TCRdb lists one record per CDR3 protein. The repertoire consists of roughly 2 million distinct CDR3 sequences, with approximately 50% occurring once and the leading ten covering roughly 2%. Sequences were obtained from blood. The origin of the receptors is a middle-aged woman in good health.

This clonotype appeared a single time. This sequence joins TRBV4-1 and TRBJ1-2, with TRBD1 identical over 10 bases. Per germline, CDR1 MGHRA and CDR2 YSYEKL. V shed 3 bases, J shed 8 bases, and the junction held 6 bases outside the gene matches. The CDR3 consists of 14 residues. CDR3 amino acids: CASSQELTGGGYTF. The CDR3 DNA is TGCGCCAGCAGCCAGGAATTGACAGGGGGCGGCTACACCTTC.

V is TRBV4-3 and J is TRBJ1-2; no clear D. The V gene lost 0 bases and the J gene lost 4 bases, with 12 bases spanning the gap. From germline, CDR1 is LGHNA and CDR2 YSLEER. The CDR3 is 15 amino acids. CDR3 amino acids: CASSQDQRKTYGYTF. The CDR3 DNA sequence: TGCGCCAGCAGCCAAGATCAGAGAAAGACCTATGGCTACACCTTC.

V and J are TRBV24-1 and TRBJ2-3, with a tentative D call TRBD1 (5 bases). This CDR3 region has 16 residues. Germline-derived CDR1 and CDR2 are KGHDR and SFDVKD. V gave up 3 bases and J gave up 2 bases, with 14 bases separating them. The CDR3 here is CATSDKQGRLTDTQYF. Here the CDR3 DNA reads TGTGCCACCAGTGATAAGCAGGGCCGACTCACAGATACGCAGTATTTT.

The rearrangement uses TRBV6-2 or TRBV6-3 and TRBJ2-4, with D perhaps assigned TRBD1 or TRBD2 (6 bases each). In germline, CDR1 is MNHEY, CDR2 SVGEGT. V was trimmed by 4 bases and J by 0 bases, leaving 16 bases between them. The CDR3 runs 17 residues. The CDR3 coding sequence is TGTGCCAGCAGTTCCGTTGAGGGGGGACTAGCCAAAAACATTCAGTACTTC. This translates into CASSSVEGGLAKNIQYF.

The CDR3 coding sequence is TGTGCCAGCACCTTGAACAGGCCCTCTGGGGCCAACGTCCTGACTTTC. Translated, it gives CASTLNRPSGANVLTF. The J gene is TRBJ2-6, the V gene TRBV6-5, with a possible D match to TRBD1 (5 bases). The CDR3 is 16 amino acids. Germline CDR1 is MNHEY and CDR2 is SVGAGI. Trimming took 7 bases from V and 0 from J, leaving 13 bases between them.

This sequence joins TRBV5-1 and TRBJ2-7, with 7 bases identical to TRBD1. The J call is in doubt because the DNA end fits TRBJ2-5 better. The CDR3 is 14 residues long. Germline-derived CDR1 and CDR2 are SGHRS and YFSETQ. The CDR3 coding sequence is TGCGCCAGCAGCTTGGTAACAGGGGATGAGACCCAGTACTTC. Translated: CASSLVTGDETQYF.

The genes are TRBV29-1 and TRBJ2-1, with TRBD1 matching 7 bases. From germline, CDR1 is SQVTM and CDR2 ANQGSEA. CDR3 length: 13 amino acids. The V gene end was trimmed by 3 bases and the J gene end by 4 bases; junction bases not matched to a gene: 3. DNA for the CDR3: TGCAGCGTTGACGGACAGGAGTACAATGAGCAGTTCTTC. It codes for CSVDGQEYNEQFF.

This clonotype was counted once. V gene TRBV7-2 combines with J gene TRBJ1-4, with 7 bases aligning to TRBD1. In germline, CDR1 is SGHTA, CDR2 FQGNSA. V dropped 5 bases and J dropped 6; count of bases not matched to a gene: 12. The CDR3 loop spans 16 amino acids. The CDR3 nucleotides are TGTGCCAGCAGCCGTACCCCGGGACAGACATATGAAAAACTGTTTTTT. Its protein is CASSRTPGQTYEKLFF.

The chain carries TRBV10-3 and TRBJ2-1; TRBD2 agrees at 10 bases. Unmatched junction bases numbered 4, after V lost 3 bases and J lost 8 bases. Germline CDR1 is ENHRY and CDR2 is SYGVKD. The CDR3 has 14 amino acids. DNA of the CDR3: TGTGCCATCAGTGACGAGCGGGGGGGCCATGAGCAGTTCTTC. Translated, it gives CAISDERGGHEQFF.

The J gene is TRBJ2-5, the V gene TRBV6-1; tentatively, D is TRBD1 or TRBD2 (6 bases each). The DNA matches TRBJ2-7 better at its end, which makes the J call doubtful. This CDR3 has 14 amino acids. The germline V gene encodes CDR1 MNHNS and CDR2 SASEGT. The CDR3 bases are TGTGCCAGCAGCCGCGAGGGGGGAGCCTACGAGCAGTACTTC. Its translation: CASSREGGAYEQYF.

The chain links TRBV10-3 to TRBJ2-3; D gene unclear. Trimming cost V 6 bases and J 0 bases, with 4 bases left between them. CDR1 and CDR2 from the germline V gene are ENHRY and SYGVKD. The CDR3 is 12 residues long. The CDR3 DNA follows: TGTGCCATCAGATCTAGCACAGATACGCAGTATTTT. Translated, it gives CAIRSSTDTQYF.

This clonotype came up a few times. The chain links TRBV20-1 to TRBJ2-5, with D perhaps matching TRBD1 (5 bases). CDR3 size: 13 residues. Per germline, CDR1 DFQATT and CDR2 SNEGSKA (reference sequence). Deletions cut 3 bases from V and 3 bases from J, with 11 bases between. This CDR3 is CSASPLGEETQYF. As DNA, the CDR3 is TGCAGTGCTAGCCCCTTAGGGGAAGAGACCCAGTACTTC.

The rearrangement links TRBV9 to TRBJ2-7; TRBD1 agrees at 9 bases. V lost 0 bases and J lost 4; bases outside the gene matches: 11. Germline CDR1 and CDR2: SGDLS and YYNGEE. The CDR3 contains 17 residues. CDR3 sequence: CASSVGEDRGTPYEQYF. The DNA for the CDR3 is TGTGCCAGCAGCGTAGGGGAGGACAGGGGAACTCCTTACGAGCAGTACTTC.

DNA for the CDR3: TGTGCCAGCAGTGCCGGGACGGACGTCTACGAGCAGTACTTC. It yields the protein CASSAGTDVYEQYF. The gene calls are TRBV6-5 and TRBJ2-7; D may correspond to TRBD1 or TRBD2 (5 bases each). The CDR3 has 14 amino acids. Germline V gene sequence: CDR1 MNHEY, CDR2 SVGAGI. V lost 5 bases and J lost 3, with 14 bases in between.

The chain recombines TRBV7-2 with TRBJ1-5; D not certain. Trimming shortened V by 4 bases and J by 0 bases, and 13 bases separated the two germline ends. Germline CDR1 and CDR2: SGHTA and FQGNSA. This CDR3 contains 16 residues. This chain's CDR3 is CASSSRERFSNQPQHF. In nucleotides, the CDR3 is TGTGCCAGCAGCTCGCGAGAGCGGTTTAGCAATCAGCCCCAGCATTTT.

Only a few counts were recorded for this clonotype. The rearrangement joins TRBV14 to TRBJ2-1; D assignment may be TRBD1 or TRBD2 (5 bases each). Germline V gene sequence: CDR1 SGHDN, CDR2 FVKESK. This CDR3 has 13 amino acids. Trimming cost V 1 base and J 14 bases, with 15 bases left between them. The CDR3 loop reads CASSQVQAAGKFF. The CDR3 region has the DNA TGTGCCAGCAGCCAAGTACAGGCCGCCGGGAAGTTCTTC.

This sequence joins TRBV6-2 or TRBV6-3 and TRBJ2-1; D unclear. The J call is in doubt because the DNA end fits TRBJ2-7 better. The CDR3 sequence is 15 residues long. Germline V gene sequence: CDR1 MNHEY, CDR2 SVGEGT. The CDR3 reads CASSYGPPSYNEQYF. For the CDR3, the DNA is TGTGCCAGCAGTTACGGACCCCCTTCCTACAATGAGCAGTACTTC.

The chain links TRBV7-2 to TRBJ1-1; D ambiguous. This CDR3 comprises 14 residues. Trimming left V 2 bases short and J 3 bases short, with 10 bases between. Germline values: CDR1 SGHTA, CDR2 FQGNSA. The CDR3 DNA is TGTGCCAGCAGCTTAAGGTCCTCTTACACTGAAGCTTTCTTT. Its translation is CASSLRSSYTEAFF.